The present T cell receptor (beta chain) was sequenced within a study of spatial heterogeneity in lung cancer. Study conclusions and caveats: Blood carried ubiquitous expanded tumor TCRs more at resection than follow-up.

Trimming took off 1 base at V and 4 bases at J, with 10 bases between the two ends. The CDR3 runs 14 residues. Germline CDR1 and CDR2: SEHNR and FQNEAQ (reference sequence). As to time point: sample taken at primary tumor resection. A total of approximately 70 untreated early-stage non-small cell lung cancer patients served as donors. Every individual TCR cDNA molecule carried its own unique molecular identifier, which allowed correction of PCR and sequencing errors. Via MiXCR, TCRdb re-called the 5' RACE reads, giving one row per CDR3 protein. The table has roughly 80,000 distinct CDR3 sequences, about 8% seen once; the top ten hold 6% to 7%. This clonotype came up many times. The antigen remains undetermined.

The rearrangement joins TRBV7-9 to TRBJ1-1, with D hard to call. This sample comprised PBMCs, obtained at surgery. This sequence was found in a male donor with early-stage non-small cell lung cancer. As DNA, the CDR3 is TGTGCCAGCAGCTTAGTCTCGGGGATCACTGAAGCTTTCTTT. Encoded protein: CASSLVSGITEAFF.